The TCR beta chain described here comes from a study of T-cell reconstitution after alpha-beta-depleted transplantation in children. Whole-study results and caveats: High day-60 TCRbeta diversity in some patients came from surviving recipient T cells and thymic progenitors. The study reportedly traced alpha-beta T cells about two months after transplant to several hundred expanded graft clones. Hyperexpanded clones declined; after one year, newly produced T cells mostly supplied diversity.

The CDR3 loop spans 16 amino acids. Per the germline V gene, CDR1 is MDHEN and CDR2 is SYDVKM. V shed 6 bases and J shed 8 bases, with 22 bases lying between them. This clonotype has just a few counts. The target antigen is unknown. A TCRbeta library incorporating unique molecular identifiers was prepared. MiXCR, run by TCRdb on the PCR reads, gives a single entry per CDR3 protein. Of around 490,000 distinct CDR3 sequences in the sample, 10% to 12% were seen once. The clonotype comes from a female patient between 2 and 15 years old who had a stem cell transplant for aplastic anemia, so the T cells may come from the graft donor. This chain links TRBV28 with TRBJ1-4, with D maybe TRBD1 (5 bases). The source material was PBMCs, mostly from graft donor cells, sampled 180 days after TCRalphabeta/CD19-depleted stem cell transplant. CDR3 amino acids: CASSFRPGLGDEKLFF. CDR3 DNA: TGTGCCAGCAGCTTTCGACCGGGATTGGGGGACGAAAAACTGTTTTTT.